The TCR beta chain described here comes from a study of T cells in Graves' hyperthyroidism and ophthalmopathy. Amplification targeted TCR beta CDR3 regions from RNA transcripts. TCR CDR3 regions were first amplified by RT-PCR with HTBI primers. TCRdb re-derived calls from the multiplex PCR reads in MiXCR, one entry per CDR3 protein. The sample lists around 500,000 distinct CDR3 sequences; around a fifth were seen once. Germline CDR1 and CDR2: MNHEY and SMNVEV (reference sequence). V lost 1 base and J 14 bases, leaving 15 bases between the germline ends. The CDR3 totals 13 residues. Based on clinical symptoms, serum thyroxine and TRAb, thyroid ultrasound and orbital computed tomography, diagnoses were reached. The PBMCs had their origin in approximately 10 ml of fresh peripheral blood.

This chain connects TRBV27 to TRBJ1-3; D not certain. Sequenced input: blood. The receptor was isolated from a woman aged 70 to 79 with Graves' ophthalmopathy. The CDR3 nucleotides read TGTGCCAGCAGTTTATTTCCGGCCAGCTTCCTATATTTT. Protein sequence: CASSLFPASFLYF.